A selection of T cell receptor beta chains follows, all from one sample in a study of early T cells in non-severe SARS-CoV-2 infection. TCRdb passed the 5' RACE reads through MiXCR, listing each CDR3 protein once. The top ten hold 12% to 15% of the sample, which has about 33,000 distinct CDR3 sequences, less than 5.5% seen once. What was sequenced was whole blood. Receptor source: an adult who was a healthcare worker with PCR-confirmed SARS-CoV-2 infection or an uninfected control (not recorded which). Each CDR3 is given with its conserved first and last residue. The D gene is left open where the match is weak. Not all rows give a size; the values are once, few, many and, for expanded clones, a class.

>TRBJ1-1|many|NA|TRBV7-2
CASSPLGRTTNTEAFF
TGTGCCAGCAGCCCTCTGGGCCGTACGACGAACACTGAAGCTTTCTTT
>TRBJ2-4|many|TRBD2|TRBV5-1
CASSLEPAGGQNIQYF
TGCGCCAGCAGCTTGGAACCAGCGGGGGGGCAAAACATTCAGTACTTC
>TRBJ2-7|few|TRBD2|TRBV10-2
CASKAGAYEQYF
TGCGCCAGCAAGGCGGGGGCCTACGAGCAGTACTTC
>TRBJ1-1|many|NA|TRBV20-1
CSTTEANTEAFF
TGCAGCACAACCGAGGCGAACACTGAAGCTTTCTTT
>TRBJ2-2|many|TRBD2|TRBV19
CASSGTSGGFGELFF
TGTGCCAGTAGTGGGACTAGCGGGGGGTTTGGGGAGCTGTTTTTT
>TRBJ1-1|many|NA|TRBV18
CASSPNGGANTEAFF
TGTGCCAGCTCACCAAACGGGGGGGCGAACACTGAAGCTTTCTTT
>TRBJ2-1|few|TRBD1|TRBV7-2
CASSVSGTGVPYNEQFF
TGTGCCAGCAGCGTAAGCGGGACAGGGGTCCCCTACAATGAGCAGTTCTTC
>TRBJ2-7|many|NA|TRBV20-1
CSASGGQEQYF
TGCAGTGCTAGCGGGGGTCAGGAGCAGTACTTC
>TRBJ1-2|many|TRBD1|TRBV7-2
CASSGTSISGTGRINYGYTF
TGTGCCAGCAGCGGCACATCCATCTCCGGGACAGGGAGAATTAACTATGGCTACACCTTC
>TRBJ1-3|few|NA|TRBV6-5
CASSYSKGTGNTIYF
TGTGCCAGCAGTTACTCGAAAGGGACGGGAAACACCATATATTTT
>TRBJ2-1|many|TRBD1|TRBV7-9
CASSPGQEVPNEQFF
TGTGCCAGCAGCCCGGGACAGGAGGTCCCCAATGAGCAGTTCTTC
>TRBJ1-1|many|NA|TRBV6-6
CASSLGMLVAFF
TGTGCCAGCAGTTTGGGCATGCTTGTGGCTTTCTTT
>TRBJ1-1|many|NA|TRBV19
CASSVARVENTEAFF
TGTGCCAGTAGTGTTGCCAGGGTGGAGAACACTGAAGCTTTCTTT
>TRBJ2-1|NA|NA|TRBV15
CATSRVGYNEQFF
TGTGCCACCAGCAGAGTTGGGTACAATGAGCAGTTCTTC
>TRBJ1-1|many|NA|TRBV29-1
CSVVGPDSMNTEAFF
TGCAGCGTTGTGGGCCCGGACAGCATGAACACTGAAGCTTTCTTT
>TRBJ2-2|NA|NA|TRBV12-3/TRBV12-4
CASSFPGTNTGELFF
TGTGCCAGCAGTTTCCCCGGGACCAACACCGGGGAGCTGTTTTTT
>TRBJ2-5|few|NA|TRBV7-2
CASSFSRQETQYF
TGTGCCAGCAGCTTCTCACGCCAAGAGACCCAGTACTTC
>TRBJ1-2|many|NA|TRBV7-6
CASSPSPGTTFDGYTF
TGTGCCAGCAGCCCCTCTCCCGGGACAACCTTTGATGGCTACACCTTC
>TRBJ1-2|once|TRBD1|TRBV5-1
CAGSVDRAVYGYTF
TGCGCCGGCAGCGTCGACAGGGCCGTCTATGGCTACACCTTC
>TRBJ2-3|few|TRBD2|TRBV20-1
CSASQRGVTDTQYF
TGCAGTGCTAGCCAGCGGGGAGTCACAGATACGCAGTATTTT
>TRBJ2-5|many|TRBD2|TRBV19
CASSLLAGGLKTQYF
TGTGCCAGTAGTCTGCTAGCGGGGGGCCTAAAGACCCAGTACTTC
>TRBJ2-7|many|NA|TRBV20-1
CSARMGFTYEQYF
TGCAGTGCTAGAATGGGTTTTACCTACGAGCAGTACTTC
>TRBJ2-2|few|NA|TRBV11-2
CASSPRGTNTGELFF
TGTGCCAGCAGCCCCCGAGGAACGAACACCGGGGAGCTGTTTTTT
>TRBJ2-7|NA|NA|TRBV7-9
CASSPGGIPYEQYF
TGTGCCAGCAGCCCCGGGGGAATCCCCTACGAGCAGTACTTC
>TRBJ2-5|NA|NA|TRBV5-6
CASSRSGEETQYF
TGTGCCAGCAGCAGGTCGGGGGAAGAGACCCAGTACTTC
>TRBJ1-1|many|NA|TRBV5-6
CASSPTSNTEAFF
TGTGCCAGCAGCCCCACATCGAACACTGAAGCTTTCTTT
>TRBJ2-7|many|TRBD2|TRBV18
CASSPGGALEQYF
TGTGCCAGCTCACCCGGGGGGGCGTTGGAGCAGTACTTC
>TRBJ2-5|few|TRBD2|TRBV5-1
CASRQELAGEETQYF
TGCGCCAGCAGACAGGAGCTAGCGGGGGAGGAGACCCAGTACTTC
>TRBJ2-3|many|NA|TRBV4-3
CASSQGTSPTTDTQYF
TGCGCCAGCAGCCAAGGTACGAGCCCCACCACAGATACGCAGTATTTT
>TRBJ1-2|NA|NA|TRBV12-3/TRBV12-4
CASSSGRGVNYGYTF
TGTGCCAGCAGTTCCGGGAGAGGGGTTAACTATGGCTACACCTTC
>TRBJ2-3|NA|NA|TRBV6-2/TRBV6-3
CASSYLGRGGDTQYF
TGTGCCAGCAGTTACCTGGGCAGGGGAGGGGATACGCAGTATTTT
>TRBJ2-4|many|TRBD1|TRBV20-1
CSASKGQRPKNIQYF
TGCAGTGCTAGTAAGGGACAGAGACCCAAAAACATTCAGTACTTC
>TRBJ2-1|few|NA|TRBV25-1
CASSPTYEITEFF
TGTGCCAGCAGTCCCACCTACGAGATTACAGAGTTCTTC
>TRBJ2-5|many|NA|TRBV12-3/TRBV12-4
CASSFGGEETQYF
TGTGCCAGCAGTTTCGGGGGCGAAGAGACCCAGTACTTC
>TRBJ2-3|NA|TRBD2|TRBV29-1
CSVRTSGGLSDTQYF
TGCAGCGTACGGACTAGCGGGGGGTTATCAGATACGCAGTATTTT
>TRBJ1-2|many|NA|TRBV7-9
CASSLARPRGYTF
TGTGCCAGCAGCTTAGCCCGCCCACGGGGCTACACCTTC
>TRBJ2-3|NA|NA|TRBV10-1
CASSDRGTDTQYF
TGCGCCAGCAGTGATCGGGGGACAGATACGCAGTATTTT
>TRBJ1-1|NA|NA|TRBV7-2
CASSAGIQVNTEAFF
TGTGCCAGCAGCGCAGGAATTCAGGTGAACACTGAAGCTTTCTTT
>TRBJ2-7|few|NA|TRBV6-6
CASSTDSYEQYF
TGTGCCAGCAGCACCGACAGCTACGAGCAGTACTTC
>TRBJ1-3|many|TRBD1|TRBV9
CASSAALDRGKFGNTIYF
TGTGCCAGCAGCGCGGCCTTGGACAGGGGAAAATTTGGAAACACCATATATTTT
>TRBJ1-4|NA|NA|TRBV4-2
CASSQERQANEKLFF
TGTGCCAGCAGCCAAGAAAGGCAGGCCAATGAAAAACTGTTTTTT
>TRBJ2-7|NA|TRBD1|TRBV18
CASSPPGTGYEQYF
TGTGCCAGCTCACCACCCGGGACAGGATACGAGCAGTACTTC
>TRBJ2-2|many|NA|TRBV10-3
CAISELSGELFF
TGTGCCATCAGTGAATTGTCCGGGGAGCTGTTTTTT
>TRBJ1-1|many|NA|TRBV23-1
CASSQSTALEGAFF
TGCGCCAGCAGTCAATCGACAGCCTTGGAAGGAGCTTTCTTT
>TRBJ2-7|few|NA|TRBV7-8
CASSAAGLGYEQYF
TGTGCCAGCAGCGCAGCCGGGTTAGGTTACGAGCAGTACTTC
>TRBJ1-2|many|NA|TRBV20-1
CSPSLGGPYGYTF
TGCAGTCCATCCTTGGGGGGGCCCTATGGCTACACCTTC
>TRBJ1-4|many|TRBD1|TRBV10-3
CAIRSTGESEKLFF
TGTGCCATCAGATCGACAGGGGAATCGGAAAAACTGTTTTTT
>TRBJ2-3|NA|TRBD2|TRBV6-6
CASGTSGGPTDTQYF
TGTGCCAGCGGGACTAGCGGGGGCCCCACAGATACGCAGTATTTT
>TRBJ1-1|many|NA|TRBV27
CASSLAPGRTEAFF
TGTGCCAGCAGTTTAGCCCCAGGGAGGACTGAAGCTTTCTTT
>TRBJ1-4|many|NA|TRBV11-2
CASSLVLEKLFF
TGTGCCAGCAGCTTAGTCCTCGAAAAACTGTTTTTT
>TRBJ1-2|few|NA|TRBV2
CASTLVAYYGYTF
TGTGCCAGCACGTTAGTTGCTTACTATGGCTACACCTTC
>TRBJ2-7|many|TRBD2|TRBV7-2
CASSFGTSSEQYF
TGTGCCAGCAGCTTCGGGACTAGTTCCGAGCAGTACTTC
>TRBJ2-2|NA|NA|TRBV12-3/TRBV12-4
CASSRETGTGELFF
TGTGCCAGCAGTCGAGAAACGGGCACCGGGGAGCTGTTTTTT
>TRBJ2-4|many|NA|TRBV2
CASSLRGEVAKNIQYF
TGTGCCAGCTCCCTGCGAGGGGAGGTAGCCAAAAACATTCAGTACTTC
>TRBJ2-3|NA|NA|TRBV6-5
CASRSRDPSTTDTQYF
TGTGCCAGCAGGTCCCGGGACCCTTCCACCACAGATACGCAGTATTTT
>TRBJ2-4|many|TRBD2|TRBV3-1
CASSHLAGPSKNIQYF
TGTGCCAGCAGCCACCTAGCGGGGCCGTCCAAAAACATTCAGTACTTC